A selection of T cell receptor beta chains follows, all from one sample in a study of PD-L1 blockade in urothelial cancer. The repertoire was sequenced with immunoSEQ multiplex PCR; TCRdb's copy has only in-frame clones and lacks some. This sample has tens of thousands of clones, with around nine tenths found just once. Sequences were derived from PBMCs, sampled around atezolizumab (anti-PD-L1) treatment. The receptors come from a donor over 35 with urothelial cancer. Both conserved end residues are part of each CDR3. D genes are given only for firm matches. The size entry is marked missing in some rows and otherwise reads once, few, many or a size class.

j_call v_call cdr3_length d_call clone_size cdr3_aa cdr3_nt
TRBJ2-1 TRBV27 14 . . CASRGASGTNEQFF TGTGCCAGCCGGGGGGCTAGCGGTACCAATGAGCAGTTCTTC
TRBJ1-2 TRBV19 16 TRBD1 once CASSGGTGALLNGYTF TGTGCCAGTAGTGGGGGGACAGGGGCCCTCCTAAATGGCTACACCTTC
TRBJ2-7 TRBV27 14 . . CASSLGRGAYEQYF TGTGCCAGCAGTTTAGGCAGGGGGGCCTACGAGCAGTACTTC
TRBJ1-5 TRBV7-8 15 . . CASSGHGGVQGPQHF TGTGCCAGCAGCGGCCACGGAGGGGTCCAGGGGCCCCAGCATTTT
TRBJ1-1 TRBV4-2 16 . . CASSQDLGRIWTEAFF TGTGCCAGCAGCCAAGATCTTGGCAGGATCTGGACTGAAGCTTTCTTT
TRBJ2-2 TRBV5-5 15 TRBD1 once CASSRTGEVTGELFF TGTGCCAGCAGCCGGACAGGGGAGGTCACCGGGGAGCTGTTTTTT
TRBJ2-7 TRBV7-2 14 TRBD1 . CASSSPTGAYEQYF TGTGCCAGCAGCTCCCCGACAGGGGCCTACGAGCAGTACTTC
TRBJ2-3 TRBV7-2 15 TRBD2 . CASSQQRGAGGTQYF TGTGCCAGCAGCCAGCAGCGGGGGGCGGGGGGTACGCAGTATTTT
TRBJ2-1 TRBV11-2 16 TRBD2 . CASSSLAGGPYNEQFF TGTGCCAGCAGTTCCCTAGCGGGAGGGCCCTACAATGAGCAGTTCTTC
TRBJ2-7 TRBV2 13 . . CASSNSWTYEQYF TGTGCCAGCAGCAACAGCTGGACCTACGAGCAGTACTTC
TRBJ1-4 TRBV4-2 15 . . CASSPRGGGGEKLFF TGTGCCAGCAGCCCCCGGGGGGGCGGGGGTGAAAAACTGTTTTTT
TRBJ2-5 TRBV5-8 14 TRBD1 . CASSQDRRRETQYF TGTGCCAGCAGCCAGGACAGGCGGCGGGAGACCCAGTACTTC
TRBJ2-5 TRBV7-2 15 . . CASSLVGAQGETQYF TGTGCCAGCAGCTTAGTAGGGGCCCAGGGGGAGACCCAGTACTTC
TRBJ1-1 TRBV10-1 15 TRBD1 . CASSGTGDLNTEAFF TGCGCCAGCAGTGGGACAGGTGATTTGAACACTGAAGCTTTCTTT
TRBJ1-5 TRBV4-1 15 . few CASSQVGGGNQPQHF TGCGCCAGCAGCCAAGTGGGGGGGGGCAATCAGCCCCAGCATTTT
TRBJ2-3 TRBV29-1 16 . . CSPVVSTPPSTDTQYF TGCAGCCCTGTGGTGTCCACACCTCCAAGCACAGATACGCAGTATTTT
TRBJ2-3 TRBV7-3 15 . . CASSVRDGLTDTQYF TGTGCCAGCAGCGTACGGGATGGGCTCACAGATACGCAGTATTTT
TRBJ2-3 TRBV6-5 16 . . CASSYGTAAPTDTQYF TGTGCCAGCAGTTACGGTACCGCGGCCCCCACAGATACGCAGTATTTT
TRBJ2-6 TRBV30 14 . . CAWSASSGANVLTF TGTGCCTGGAGTGCCTCGTCTGGGGCCAACGTCCTGACTTTC
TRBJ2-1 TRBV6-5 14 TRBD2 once CASNPGLAGDEQFF TGTGCCAGCAACCCGGGACTAGCGGGGGATGAGCAGTTCTTC
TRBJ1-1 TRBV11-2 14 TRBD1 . CASRDRQGGTEAFF TGTGCCAGCAGGGATAGACAGGGCGGCACTGAAGCTTTCTTT
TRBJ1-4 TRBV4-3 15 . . CASSQSGQSRVKLFF TGCGCCAGCAGCCAATCCGGACAGAGTAGGGTAAAACTGTTTTTT
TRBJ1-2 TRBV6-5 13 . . CASRTPTGVGYTF TGTGCCAGCAGAACCCCGACGGGAGTCGGCTACACCTTC
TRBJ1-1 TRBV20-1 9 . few CVPGGLAFF TGCGTACCGGGGGGTTTGGCTTTCTTT
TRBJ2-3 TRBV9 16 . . CASSVVGSGPTDTQYF TGTGCCAGCAGCGTAGTGGGTAGCGGCCCCACAGATACGCAGTATTTT
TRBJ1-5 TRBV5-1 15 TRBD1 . CASSSTGGIGQPQHF TGCGCCAGCAGCTCGACAGGGGGCATCGGGCAGCCCCAGCATTTT
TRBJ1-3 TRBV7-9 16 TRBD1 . CASSILGQVAGNTIYF TGTGCCAGCAGCATCCTCGGACAGGTCGCAGGAAACACCATATATTTT
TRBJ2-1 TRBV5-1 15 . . CASSLGASSYNEQFF TGCGCCAGCAGCTTGGGCGCAAGCTCCTACAATGAGCAGTTCTTC
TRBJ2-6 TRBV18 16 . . CASSLRGSSGANVLTF TGTGCCAGCTCCCTTAGGGGCTCCTCTGGGGCCAACGTCCTGACTTTC
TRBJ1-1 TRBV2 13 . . CASSDWGDTEAFF TGTGCCAGCAGTGATTGGGGGGACACTGAAGCTTTCTTT
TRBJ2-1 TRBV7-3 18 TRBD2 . CASSARPSGRSINNEQFF TGTGCCAGCAGCGCCCGTCCTAGCGGGAGGTCGATCAACAATGAGCAGTTCTTC
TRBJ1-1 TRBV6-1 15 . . CASSERTPINTEAFF TGTGCCAGCAGTGAAAGGACACCGATTAACACTGAAGCTTTCTTT
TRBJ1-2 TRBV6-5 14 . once CASSYGTRNYGYTF TGTGCCAGCAGTTACGGGACACGCAACTATGGCTACACCTTC
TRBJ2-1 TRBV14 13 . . CASSQDHTQGQFF TGTGCCAGCAGCCAAGACCACACGCAGGGGCAGTTCTTC
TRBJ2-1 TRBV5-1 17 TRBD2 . CASSLGGLAGTYNEQFF TGCGCCAGCAGCTTGGGGGGACTAGCGGGCACCTACAATGAGCAGTTCTTC
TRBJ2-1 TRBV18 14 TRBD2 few CASSQRGNYNEQFF TGTGCCAGCTCGCAGCGGGGAAACTACAATGAGCAGTTCTTC
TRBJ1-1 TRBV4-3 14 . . CASSAQGGDTEAFF TGCGCCAGCAGCGCCCAGGGAGGGGACACTGAAGCTTTCTTT
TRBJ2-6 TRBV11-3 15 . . CASSLGGVGANVLTF TGTGCCAGCAGCTTAGGGGGGGTTGGGGCCAACGTCCTGACTTTC
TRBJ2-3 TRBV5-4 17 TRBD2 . CASSFGGTSTSTDTQYF TGTGCCAGCAGCTTCGGAGGGACTAGTACTAGCACAGATACGCAGTATTTT
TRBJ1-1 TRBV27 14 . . CASSGRAQGTEAFF TGTGCCAGCAGTGGGAGGGCCCAGGGCACTGAAGCTTTCTTT
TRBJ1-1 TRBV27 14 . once CASSLAGRNTEAFF TGTGCCAGCAGTTTAGCGGGGAGGAACACTGAAGCTTTCTTT
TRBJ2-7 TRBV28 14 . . CASSSGGETYEQYF TGTGCCAGCAGTTCGGGGGGCGAAACCTACGAGCAGTACTTC
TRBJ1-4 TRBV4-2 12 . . CASSQGPGWVFF TGTGCCAGCAGCCAAGGTCCAGGGTGGGTGTTTTTT
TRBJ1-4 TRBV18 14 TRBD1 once CASTPDREGEKLFF TGTGCCAGCACGCCAGACAGGGAAGGTGAAAAACTGTTTTTT
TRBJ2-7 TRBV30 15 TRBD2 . CAWSYPSGTSYEQYF TGTGCCTGGAGCTACCCTAGCGGGACCTCCTACGAGCAGTACTTC
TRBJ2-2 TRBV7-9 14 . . CASSLGGLYGELFF TGTGCCAGCAGCTTAGGGGGACTTTACGGGGAGCTGTTTTTT
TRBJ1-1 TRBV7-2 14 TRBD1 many CASSLAGTGLEAFF TGTGCCAGCAGCTTAGCGGGGACAGGACTTGAAGCTTTCTTT
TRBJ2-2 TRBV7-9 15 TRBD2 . CASSQGLAGAGELFF TGTGCCAGCAGCCAGGGACTAGCGGGAGCCGGGGAGCTGTTTTTT
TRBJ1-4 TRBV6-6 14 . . CASSQQGVGEKLFF TGTGCCAGCAGTCAACAGGGTGTTGGCGAAAAACTGTTTTTT
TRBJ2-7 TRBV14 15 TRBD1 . CASSQTTGVLYEQYF TGTGCCAGCAGCCAAACGACAGGGGTCCTCTACGAGCAGTACTTC
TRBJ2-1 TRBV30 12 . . CLAAGSYNEQFF TGTCTTGCCGCGGGATCCTACAATGAGCAGTTCTTC
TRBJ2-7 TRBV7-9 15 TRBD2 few CASSLVLAGQYEQYF TGTGCCAGCAGCTTAGTGCTAGCGGGACAATACGAGCAGTACTTC
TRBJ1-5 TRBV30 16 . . CAWSVRGGRVNQPQHF TGTGCCTGGAGTGTACGGGGAGGGAGAGTCAATCAGCCCCAGCATTTT